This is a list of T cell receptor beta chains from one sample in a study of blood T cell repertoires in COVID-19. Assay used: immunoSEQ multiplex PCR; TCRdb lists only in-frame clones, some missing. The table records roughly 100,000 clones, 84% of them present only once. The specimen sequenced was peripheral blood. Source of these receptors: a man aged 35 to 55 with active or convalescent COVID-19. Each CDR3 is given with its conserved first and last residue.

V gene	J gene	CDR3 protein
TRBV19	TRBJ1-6	CASRATQGASSYNSPLHF
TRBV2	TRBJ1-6	CASSTTKYNSPLHF
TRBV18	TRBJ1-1	CASSPSGTEAFF
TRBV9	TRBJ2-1	CASSVVGGSYNEQFF
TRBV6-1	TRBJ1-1	CASSDRGHTEAFF
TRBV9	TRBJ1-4	CASSVQGANEKLFF
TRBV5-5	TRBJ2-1	CASSRTSGGGAYNEQFF
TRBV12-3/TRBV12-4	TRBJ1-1	CASRGQGGTEAFF
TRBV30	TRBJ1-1	CAWSRGGKGNTEAFF
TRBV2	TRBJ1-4	CASKVSGGTRTNEKLFF
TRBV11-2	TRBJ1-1	CASTPKGVSPEAFF
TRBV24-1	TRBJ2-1	CATSDPHSSGGNEQFF
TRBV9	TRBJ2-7	CASSVEQGSNEQYF
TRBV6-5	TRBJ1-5	CASSRDRGQGQPQHF
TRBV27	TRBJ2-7	CASKFSSSYEQYF
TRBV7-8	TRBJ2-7	CASSLSAGGETYEQYF
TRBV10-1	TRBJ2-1	CASSESRAGGSYNEQFF
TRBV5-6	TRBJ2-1	CASSLQTGDNEQFF
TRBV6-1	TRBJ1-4	CASSEFVGATNEKLFF
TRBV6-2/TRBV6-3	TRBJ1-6	CASSSTGGVSPLHF
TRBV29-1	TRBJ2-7	CSVPPRTYEQYF
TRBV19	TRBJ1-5	CASSPVGRGSNQPQHF
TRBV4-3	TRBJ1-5	CASSQEEGNQPQHF
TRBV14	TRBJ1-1	CASSQSGVEAFF